This record covers a single T cell receptor beta chain. The antigen is unknown. This record belongs to a study of cytomegalovirus exposure and HLA in healthy donors. General study results and limits: Differences between HLA loci emerged in a later analysis of TCR association rates, with DRB1 most and HLA-C fewest. A later analysis found most CMV-associated TCR beta chains apparently HLA-restricted.

Researchers ran the PCR with 60 Vbeta and 13 Jbeta primers. The assay was immunoSEQ multiplex PCR, and TCRdb's table has in-frame clones only and misses some. The sample shows approximately 110,000 clones, 77% of them seen only once. The TCR comes from a human donor in good health. Sequencing input: PBMCs.

For the CDR3, the DNA is TGTGCCAGCAGTGAATCGGGGGGAAGCTCCTACGAGCAGTACTTC. It encodes CASSESGGSSYEQYF. J is TRBJ2-7 and V is TRBV25-1, with TRBD2 identical over 7 bases. The CDR3 is 15 amino acids. V was pared by 1 base and J by 0 bases, with 3 bases of the junction left unmatched. CDR1 and CDR2 from the germline V gene are MGHDK and SYGVNS.